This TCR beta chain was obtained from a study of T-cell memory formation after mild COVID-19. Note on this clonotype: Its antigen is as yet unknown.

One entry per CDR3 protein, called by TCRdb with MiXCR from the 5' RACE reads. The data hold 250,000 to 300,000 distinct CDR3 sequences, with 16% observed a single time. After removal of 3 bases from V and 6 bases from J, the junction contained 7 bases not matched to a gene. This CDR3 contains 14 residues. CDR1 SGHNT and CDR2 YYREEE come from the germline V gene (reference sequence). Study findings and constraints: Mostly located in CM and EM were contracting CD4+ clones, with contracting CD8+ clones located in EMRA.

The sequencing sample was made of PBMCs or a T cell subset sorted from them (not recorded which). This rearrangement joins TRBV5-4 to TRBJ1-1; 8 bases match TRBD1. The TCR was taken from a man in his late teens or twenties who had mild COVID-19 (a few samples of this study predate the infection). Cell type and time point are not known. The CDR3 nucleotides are TGTGCCAGCAGCTCGGACAGGGTGCGCTCTGAAGCTTTCTTT. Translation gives CASSSDRVRSEAFF.